A single sample gave rise to the 18 T cell receptor beta chains below, sequenced in a study of blood T cell repertoires in COVID-19. Clones were read by immunoSEQ multiplex PCR, and TCRdb kept only the in-frame ones, dropping some. The sample contains a few hundred thousand clones, approximately 84% of which appear only once. The source material was PBMCs or T cells enriched from blood (not recorded which). These receptors all stem from a woman aged 25-40 years who had recovered from COVID-19.

This clone was seen a handful of times. The V call is TRBV14, the J call TRBJ1-2, with 8 positions matching TRBD1. CDR1 is SGHDN, CDR2 FVKESK, per germline. CDR3 size: 15 residues. The V gene end was trimmed by 0 bases and the J gene end by 7 bases; junction bases not matched to a gene: 7. The CDR3 bases are TGTGCCAGCAGCCAAGATCCCCGGGACAGGAGTGGCTACACCTTC. As protein: CASSQDPRDRSGYTF.

The CDR3 region is CAWSGGTGTGRPGFF. The CDR3 region has the DNA TGTGCCTGGAGTGGAGGGACCGGGACAGGCCGCCCGGGGTTCTTT. The chain employs TRBV30 and TRBJ1-1; the match to TRBD1 covers 8 bases. The V and J ends lost 1 base and 14 bases, in that order; junction bases with no gene match: 18. The CDR3 loop spans 15 amino acids. Per the germline V gene, CDR1 is GTSNPN and CDR2 is SVGIG (reference sequence).

The chain employs TRBV7-8 and TRBJ2-1; D perhaps matches TRBD2 (5 bases). CDR3 length equals 17 residues. Germline V CDR1 and CDR2: SGHVS, FQNEAQ. V lost 5 bases, J lost 4 bases, and 21 bases lay in between. CDR3 residues: CASSPRWLSRTYNEQFF. The CDR3 coding sequence is TGTGCCAGCAGCCCTAGATGGCTTTCACGGACTTACAATGAGCAGTTCTTC. The full variable domain, with the rest looked up from reference TRBV7-8 and TRBJ2-1, is GAGVSQSPRYKVAKRGQDVALRCDPISGHVSLFWYQQALGQGPEFLTYFQNEAQLDKSGLPSDRFFAERPEGSVSTLKIQRTQQEDSAVYLCASSPRWLSRTYNEQFFGPGTRLTVL.

The chain uses TRBV5-1 and TRBJ2-2, with D perhaps TRBD2 (7 bases). The CDR3 spans 15 residues. Trimming cost V 5 bases and J 6 bases, with 17 bases left between them. Germline V gives CDR1 SGHRS, CDR2 YFSETQ. This chain's CDR3 is CASSRGAGFAGELFF. The DNA for the CDR3 is TGCGCCAGCAGTCGGGGGGCAGGGTTCGCCGGGGAGCTGTTTTTT.

As to this clone: Other DNA sequences from this sample encode an identical CDR3 as well. The chain combines TRBV6-5 with TRBJ2-2; TRBD1 aligns across 7 bases. The CDR3 runs 13 residues. J was trimmed by 4 bases and V by 6 bases; bases with no gene match: 2. CDR1 is MNHEY and CDR2 is SVGAGI in the germline V gene. The CDR3 DNA is TGTGCCAGCAGGGCAGGGGGCACCGGGGAGCTGTTTTTT. Translated: CASRAGGTGELFF.

The chain joins TRBV10-3 to TRBJ1-1; D is perhaps TRBD1 (5 bases). The CDR3 has 13 residues. CDR1 is ENHRY, CDR2 SYGVKD, per germline. The CDR3 DNA follows: TGTGGCCTCAGGGCCCAGGTCGGCGGGGGGGCTTTCTTT. This encodes CGLRAQVGGGAFF.

V gene TRBV29-1 combines with J gene TRBJ1-1, with TRBD1 matching 7 bases. Germline CDR1 and CDR2: SQVTM and ANQGSEA. The CDR3 is 11 residues long. V lost 4 bases to trimming and J lost 11 bases; unmatched junction nucleotides: 7. This CDR3 is CSVGQGDVAFF. CDR3 in DNA: TGCAGCGTTGGCCAGGGGGATGTGGCTTTCTTT.

The chain recombines TRBV6-2 or TRBV6-3 with TRBJ1-1; D is perhaps TRBD1 (6 bases). The CDR3 sequence is 15 residues long. The germline gives CDR1 MNHEY, CDR2 SVGEGT. Trimming stripped 2 bases from V and 2 bases from J, with 12 bases between. CDR3 DNA: TGTGCCAGCAGTTACCAACAGGGAAAAAACACTGAAGCTTTCTTT. Its protein product is CASSYQQGKNTEAFF.

The CDR3 DNA sequence: TGTGCCAGCAGTTTATCCCCTACAGGGGGCATTAATGAAAAACTGTTTTTT. Translating it yields CASSLSPTGGINEKLFF. This sequence joins TRBV28 and TRBJ1-4; 9 bases align to TRBD1. The CDR3 totals 17 residues. The germline V gene has CDR1 MDHEN and CDR2 SYDVKM. J was trimmed by 4 bases and V by 1 base; bases with no gene match: 7.

The V and J genes are TRBV10-3 and TRBJ2-1, with 10 nucleotides matching TRBD2. The CDR3 consists of 14 residues. The germline V gene encodes CDR1 ENHRY and CDR2 SYGVKD. Trimming removed 3 bases from V and 4 bases from J; junction bases left unmatched: 0. CDR3 DNA sequence: TGTGCCATCAGTGAAGCGGGGGGGTACAATGAGCAGTTCTTC. This codes for CAISEAGGYNEQFF.

The rearrangement links TRBV6-5 to TRBJ1-6, with D unclear. Trimming took off 8 bases at V and 7 bases at J, with 9 bases between the two ends. There are 12 residues in the CDR3. Germline CDR1 reads MNHEY; CDR2 reads SVGAGI. As DNA, the CDR3 is TGTGCCAGCCACCAACGGAATTCACCCCTCCACTTT. Translating it yields CASHQRNSPLHF.

This chain links TRBV27 with TRBJ1-5; 7 positions agree with TRBD1. Germline V gene sequence: CDR1 MNHEY, CDR2 SMNVEV (reference sequence). J gave up 4 bases and V 6 bases, and 6 bases lay outside the gene matches. This CDR3 spans 14 amino acids. The CDR3 region is CASRKTGRNQPQHF. The DNA for the CDR3 is TGTGCCAGCAGAAAGACAGGGAGGAATCAGCCCCAGCATTTT.

V gene TRBV6-6 combines with J gene TRBJ2-2; tentative D call: TRBD1 (6 bases). The CDR3 extends over 16 amino acids. From germline, CDR1 is MNHNY and CDR2 SVGAGI (reference sequence). Trimming stripped 0 bases from V and 1 base from J, with 9 bases between. The CDR3 here is CASSYSEQGNTGELFF. The CDR3 nucleotides read TGTGCCAGCAGTTACTCGGAACAGGGGAACACCGGGGAGCTGTTTTTT.

This chain uses TRBV7-9 with TRBJ1-4; 9 bases are a match to TRBD1. Unmatched junction bases numbered 5, after V lost 5 bases and J lost 4 bases. The CDR3 contains 15 residues. Germline CDR1 SEHNR, CDR2 FQNEAQ (reference sequence). CDR3 region: CASSATDRGNEKLFF. The DNA for the CDR3 is TGTGCCAGCAGCGCGACGGACAGGGGTAATGAAAAACTGTTTTTT.

This clone occurred a few times. J is TRBJ2-2 and V is TRBV5-8, with 9 bases lining up with TRBD1. Trimming at V came to 3 bases and at J to 9 bases, leaving 9 bases not matched to a gene. Germline V gene data show CDR1 as SGHTS and CDR2 as YDEGEE. The CDR3 is 15 amino acids. CDR3 in amino acids: CASSWYRTGVRELFF. The CDR3 DNA is TGTGCCAGCAGCTGGTATCGGACAGGGGTTCGGGAGCTGTTTTTT.

The table lists this clone with a few counts. The chain's CDR3 is CASAFGGEQYF. In DNA form, the CDR3 reads TGTGCCAGCGCCTTCGGGGGCGAGCAGTACTTC. The chain employs TRBV25-1 and TRBJ2-7, with D perhaps TRBD2 (6 bases). CDR3 size: 11 residues. V was trimmed by 8 bases and J by 6 bases, leaving 11 bases between them. CDR1 MGHDK and CDR2 SYGVNS come from the germline V gene.

V gene TRBV29-1 combines with J gene TRBJ2-7, with a tentative D call TRBD1 (6 bases). This CDR3 spans 16 amino acids. Germline loops: CDR1 SQVTM, CDR2 ANQGSEA. The germline V and J ends were trimmed by 6 bases and 4 bases, with 25 bases remaining between them. The CDR3 region is CSVLGSGAQTSYEQYF. CDR3 DNA sequence: TGCAGCGTGTTGGGGTCAGGGGCGCAAACCTCATACGAGCAGTACTTC.

The rearrangement links TRBV18 to TRBJ2-1, with D tentatively TRBD1 (6 bases). The CDR3 is 15 residues long. V lost 0 bases and J 7 bases, leaving 13 bases between the germline ends. CDR1 and CDR2 from the germline V gene are KGHSH and LQKENI. CDR3: CASSPPRQADNEQFF. In DNA form, the CDR3 reads TGTGCCAGCTCACCACCTCGACAGGCGGATAATGAGCAGTTCTTC.